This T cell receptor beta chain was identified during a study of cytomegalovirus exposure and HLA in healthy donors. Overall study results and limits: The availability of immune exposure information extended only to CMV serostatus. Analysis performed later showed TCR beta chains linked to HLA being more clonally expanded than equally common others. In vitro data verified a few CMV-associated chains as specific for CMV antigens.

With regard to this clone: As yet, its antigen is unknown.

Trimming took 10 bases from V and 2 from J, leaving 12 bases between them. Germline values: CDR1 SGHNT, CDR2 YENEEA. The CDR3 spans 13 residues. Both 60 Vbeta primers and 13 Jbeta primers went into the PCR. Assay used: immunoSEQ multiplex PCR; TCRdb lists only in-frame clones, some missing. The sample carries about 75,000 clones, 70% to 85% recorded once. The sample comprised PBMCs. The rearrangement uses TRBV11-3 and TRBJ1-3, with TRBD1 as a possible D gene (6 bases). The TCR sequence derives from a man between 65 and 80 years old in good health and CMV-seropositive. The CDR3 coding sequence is TGTGCCACCTCACAGGGAACTGGAAACACCATATATTTT. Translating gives CATSQGTGNTIYF.